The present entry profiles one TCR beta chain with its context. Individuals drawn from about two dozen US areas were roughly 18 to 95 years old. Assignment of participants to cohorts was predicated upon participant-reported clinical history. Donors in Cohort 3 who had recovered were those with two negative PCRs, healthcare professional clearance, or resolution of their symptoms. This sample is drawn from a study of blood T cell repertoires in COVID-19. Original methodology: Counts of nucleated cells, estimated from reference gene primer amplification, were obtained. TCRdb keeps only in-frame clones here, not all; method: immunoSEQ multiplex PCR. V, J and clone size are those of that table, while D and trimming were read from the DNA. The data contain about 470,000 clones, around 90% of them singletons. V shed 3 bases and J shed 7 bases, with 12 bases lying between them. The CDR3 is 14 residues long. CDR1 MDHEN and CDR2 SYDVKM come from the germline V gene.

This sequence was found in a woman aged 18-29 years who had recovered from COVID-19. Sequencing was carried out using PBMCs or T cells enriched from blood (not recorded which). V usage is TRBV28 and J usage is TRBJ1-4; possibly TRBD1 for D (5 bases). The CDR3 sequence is CASSFIGGVEKLFF. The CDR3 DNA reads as TGTGCCAGCAGTTTCATCGGGGGGGTTGAAAAACTGTTTTTT. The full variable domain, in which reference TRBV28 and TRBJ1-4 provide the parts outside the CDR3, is DVKVTQSSRYLVKRTGEKVFLECVQDMDHENMFWYRQDPGLGLRLIYFSYDVKMKEKGDIPEGYSVSREKKERFSLILESASTNQTSMYLCASSFIGGVEKLFFGSGTQLSVL.